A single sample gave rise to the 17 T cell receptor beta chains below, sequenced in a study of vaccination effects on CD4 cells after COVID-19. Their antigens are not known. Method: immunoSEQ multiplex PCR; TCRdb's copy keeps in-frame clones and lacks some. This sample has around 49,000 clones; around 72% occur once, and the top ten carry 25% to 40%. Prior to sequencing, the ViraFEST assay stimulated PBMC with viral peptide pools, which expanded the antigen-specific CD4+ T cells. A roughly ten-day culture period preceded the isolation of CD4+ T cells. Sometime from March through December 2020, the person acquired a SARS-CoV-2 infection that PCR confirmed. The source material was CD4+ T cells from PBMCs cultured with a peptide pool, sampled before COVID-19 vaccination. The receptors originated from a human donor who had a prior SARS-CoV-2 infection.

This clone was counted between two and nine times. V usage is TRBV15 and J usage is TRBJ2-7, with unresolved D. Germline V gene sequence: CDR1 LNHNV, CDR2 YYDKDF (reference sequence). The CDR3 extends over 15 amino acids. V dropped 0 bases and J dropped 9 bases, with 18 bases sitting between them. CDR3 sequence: CATSRDRTASVGQYF. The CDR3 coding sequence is TGTGCCACCAGCAGAGATCGTACCGCCAGCGTAGGGCAGTACTTC.

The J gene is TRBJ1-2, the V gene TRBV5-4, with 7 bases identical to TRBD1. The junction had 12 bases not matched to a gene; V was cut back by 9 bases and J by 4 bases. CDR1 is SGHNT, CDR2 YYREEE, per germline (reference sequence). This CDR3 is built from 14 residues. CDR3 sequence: CATRSTGRSYGYTF. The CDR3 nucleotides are TGTGCCACCCGATCGACAGGGAGAAGCTATGGCTACACCTTC.

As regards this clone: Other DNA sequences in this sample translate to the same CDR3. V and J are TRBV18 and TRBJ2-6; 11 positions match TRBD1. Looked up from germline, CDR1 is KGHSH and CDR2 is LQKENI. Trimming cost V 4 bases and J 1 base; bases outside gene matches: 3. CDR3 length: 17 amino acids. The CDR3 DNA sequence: TGTGCCAGCTCACGAGGACAGGGGGCGTCTGGGGCCAACGTCCTGACTTTC. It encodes CASSRGQGASGANVLTF.

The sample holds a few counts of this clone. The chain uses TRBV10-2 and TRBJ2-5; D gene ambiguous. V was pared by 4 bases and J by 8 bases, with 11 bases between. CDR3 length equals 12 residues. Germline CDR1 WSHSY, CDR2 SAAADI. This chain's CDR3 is CASSARLATQYF. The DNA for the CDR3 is TGCGCCAGCAGTGCACGTCTTGCAACCCAGTACTTC.

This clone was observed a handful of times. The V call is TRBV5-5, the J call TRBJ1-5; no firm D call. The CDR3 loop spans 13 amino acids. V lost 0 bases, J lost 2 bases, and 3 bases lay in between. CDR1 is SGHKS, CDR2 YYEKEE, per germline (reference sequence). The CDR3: CASSLGRNQPQHF. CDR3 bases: TGTGCCAGCAGCTTGGGTCGCAATCAGCCCCAGCATTTT.

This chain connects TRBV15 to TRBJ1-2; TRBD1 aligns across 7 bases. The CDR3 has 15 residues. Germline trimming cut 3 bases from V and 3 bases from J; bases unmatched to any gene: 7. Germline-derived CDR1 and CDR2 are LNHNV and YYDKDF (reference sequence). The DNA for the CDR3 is TGTGCCACCAGCAGGGACAGAACAGGGGACTATGGCTACACCTTC. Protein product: CATSRDRTGDYGYTF.

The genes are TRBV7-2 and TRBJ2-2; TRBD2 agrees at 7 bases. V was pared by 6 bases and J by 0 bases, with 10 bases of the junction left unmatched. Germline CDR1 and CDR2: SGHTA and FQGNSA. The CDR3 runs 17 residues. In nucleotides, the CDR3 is TGTGCCAGCAGGCATTGGGTCGCGGGGGCGAACACCGGGGAGCTGTTTTTT. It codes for CASRHWVAGANTGELFF.

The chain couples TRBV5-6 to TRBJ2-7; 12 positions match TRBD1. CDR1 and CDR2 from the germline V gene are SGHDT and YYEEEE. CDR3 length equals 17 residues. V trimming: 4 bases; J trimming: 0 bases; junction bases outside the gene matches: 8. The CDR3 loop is CASSGGQGALSSYEQYF. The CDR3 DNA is TGTGCCAGCAGCGGGGGACAGGGGGCCTTAAGCTCCTACGAGCAGTACTTC.

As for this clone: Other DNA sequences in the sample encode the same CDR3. The CDR3 loop reads CASTGESETQYF. The CDR3 bases are TGTGCCAGCACGGGGGAATCAGAGACCCAGTACTTC. The chain is built from TRBV2 and TRBJ2-5; a weak D match, TRBD2 (6 bases). The V and J ends lost 7 bases and 4 bases respectively, with 10 bases between them. CDR1 and CDR2 from the germline V gene are SNHLY and FYNNEI. CDR3 size: 12 residues.

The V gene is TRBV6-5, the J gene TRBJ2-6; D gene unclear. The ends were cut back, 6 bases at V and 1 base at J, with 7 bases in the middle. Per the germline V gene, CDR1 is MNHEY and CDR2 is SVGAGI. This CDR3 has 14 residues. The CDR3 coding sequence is TGTGCCAGCAGGATCGGATCTGGGGCCAACGTCCTGACTTTC. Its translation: CASRIGSGANVLTF.

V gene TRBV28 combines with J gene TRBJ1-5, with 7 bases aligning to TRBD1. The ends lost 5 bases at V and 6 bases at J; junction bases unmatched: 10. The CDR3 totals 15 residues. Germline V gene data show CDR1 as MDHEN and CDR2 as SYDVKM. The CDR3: CASSGTDTPIQPQHF. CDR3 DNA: TGTGCCAGCAGTGGGACAGATACCCCCATTCAGCCCCAGCATTTT.

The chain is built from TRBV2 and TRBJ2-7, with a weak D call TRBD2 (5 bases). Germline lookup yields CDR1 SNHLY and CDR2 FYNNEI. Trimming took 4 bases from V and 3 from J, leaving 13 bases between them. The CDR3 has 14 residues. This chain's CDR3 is CASSGGRAGYEQYF. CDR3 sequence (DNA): TGTGCCAGCAGTGGGGGTCGGGCGGGCTACGAGCAGTACTTC.

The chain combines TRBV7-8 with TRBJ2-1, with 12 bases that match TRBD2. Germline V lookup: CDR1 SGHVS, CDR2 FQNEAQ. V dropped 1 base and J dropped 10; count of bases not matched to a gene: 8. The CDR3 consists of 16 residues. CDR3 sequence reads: CASSLVSSGGVREQFF. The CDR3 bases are TGTGCCAGCAGCTTAGTCTCTAGCGGGGGGGTTAGGGAGCAGTTCTTC.

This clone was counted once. This chain's CDR3 is CASTPVSAGGDTQYF. The DNA for the CDR3 is TGTGCCAGCACCCCTGTCTCAGCGGGAGGAGATACGCAGTATTTT. This chain uses TRBV7-8 with TRBJ2-3; 9 bases are shared with TRBD2. V dropped 7 bases and J dropped 5; count of bases not matched to a gene: 10. Germline CDR1 SGHVS, CDR2 FQNEAQ. The CDR3 has 15 amino acids.

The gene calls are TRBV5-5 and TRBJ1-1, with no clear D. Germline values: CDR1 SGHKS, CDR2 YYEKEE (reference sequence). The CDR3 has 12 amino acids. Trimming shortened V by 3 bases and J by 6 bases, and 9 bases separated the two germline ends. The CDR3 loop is CASSSAGPEAFF. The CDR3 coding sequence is TGTGCCAGCAGCTCCGCGGGTCCTGAAGCTTTCTTT.

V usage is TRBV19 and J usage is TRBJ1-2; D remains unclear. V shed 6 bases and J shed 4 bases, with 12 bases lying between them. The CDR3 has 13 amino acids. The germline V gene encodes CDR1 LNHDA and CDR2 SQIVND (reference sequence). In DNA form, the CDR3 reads TGTGCCAGTAGCAGTCGATTATTCTATGGCTACACCTTC. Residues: CASSSRLFYGYTF.

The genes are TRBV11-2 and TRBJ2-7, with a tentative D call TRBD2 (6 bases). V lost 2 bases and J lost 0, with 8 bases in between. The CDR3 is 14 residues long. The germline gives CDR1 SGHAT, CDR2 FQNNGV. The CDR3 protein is CASSLSGSSYEQYF. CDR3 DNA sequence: TGTGCCAGCAGCTTATCCGGGAGCTCCTACGAGCAGTACTTC.